This TCR beta chain comes out of a study of T cells in Graves' hyperthyroidism and ophthalmopathy. The CDR3 consists of 17 residues. With V trimmed by 0 bases and J by 5 bases, 9 bases remained unmatched. Germline CDR1 reads ENHRY; CDR2 reads SYGVKD. Those patients with uncontrolled infection, other autoimmune disease, pregnancy or lactation were excluded. Based on clinical symptoms, serum thyroxine and TRAb, thyroid ultrasound and orbital computed tomography, diagnoses were reached. Amplified TCR beta CDR3 regions derived from RNA transcripts. Researchers ran a first-round RT-PCR on the TCR CDR3 using the HTBI primer set. TCRdb processed the multiplex PCR reads anew with MiXCR; each CDR3 protein has one entry. The table records a few hundred thousand distinct CDR3 sequences, about 43% of them present only once.

Source material: peripheral blood or thyroid tissue (not recorded which). The rearrangement joins TRBV10-3 to TRBJ2-5; 10 nucleotides agree with TRBD1. The source of this sequence is an adult woman with Graves' disease, either hyperthyroidism or ophthalmopathy (not recorded which). The CDR3 nucleotides read TGTGCCATCAGTGAGTCTAAGGGACAGGGGATGATGGAGACCCAGTACTTC. It specifies CAISESKGQGMMETQYF.